This T cell receptor beta chain was obtained from a study of brain T cells in children with intractable seizures. General study results and limits: Only CDR3 sequence similarity suggested viral specificity, without known HCMV serostatus. Absence of clones before surgery may stem from lower sequencing depth.

Surgery cases with the highest brain T cell transcript signatures were chosen for sequencing. Patients received at least one anti-epileptic drug before surgery. Sequencing used immunoSEQ multiplex PCR; TCRdb keeps in-frame clones, though not all of them. The data contain under 150,000 clones, approximately 94% of them seen just once; the ten biggest clones take up 3.8%. The CDR3 totals 14 residues. Deletions cut 4 bases from V and 7 bases from J, with 11 bases between. Germline CDR1 and CDR2: MGHRA and YSYEKL. Note on this clone: The antigen is not known.

The TCR sequence derives from a boy under two years old with hemimegalencephaly and intractable seizures. This chain connects TRBV4-1 to TRBJ1-6; perhaps TRBD1 as D (5 bases). The input for sequencing was peripheral blood, taken at surgery. The CDR3 nucleotides read TGCGCCAGCAGCCTTTCGGGGGACAATTCACCCCTCCACTTT. Protein sequence: CASSLSGDNSPLHF.